These T cell receptor beta chains were read from a single sample in a study of lung T cells in sarcoidosis with Löfgren's syndrome. TCRdb re-derived calls from the reads in MiXCR, one entry per CDR3 protein. Seen here are 58,000 or so distinct CDR3 sequences, about 20% observed once, and the top ten hold about 2.5%. Specimen: CD4+ T cells from PBMCs. Source of these receptors: a human donor with sarcoidosis (Löfgren's syndrome or another form), or a control subject (not recorded which). The CDR3 runs from the conserved cysteine through the conserved F or W. The D gene is left open where the match is weak. Part of the rows lack a size; the others show once, few, many or a class for expanded clones.

v_call	d_call	j_call	clone_size	cdr3_aa	cdr3_nt
TRBV7-2	TRBD2	TRBJ2-7	NA	CASSTSTSGSYPEQYF	TGTGCCAGCAGCACCTCGACTAGCGGGAGTTATCCCGAGCAGTACTTC
TRBV6-1	NA	TRBJ2-3	many	CASSVLSADTQYF	TGTGCCAGCAGCGTCCTGAGTGCAGATACGCAGTATTTT
TRBV12-3/TRBV12-4	TRBD2	TRBJ2-2	NA	CASSFSSGGATGELFF	TGTGCCAGCAGTTTCAGCAGCGGGGGGGCCACCGGGGAGCTGTTTTTT
TRBV19	TRBD2	TRBJ2-1	NA	CASSELAGWEEFF	TGTGCCAGTAGTGAACTAGCGGGATGGGAGGAGTTCTTC
TRBV6-1	TRBD1	TRBJ2-5	many	CASRRQGRETQYF	TGTGCCAGCAGAAGACAGGGGCGGGAGACCCAGTACTTC
TRBV7-2	NA	TRBJ1-3	many	CASSLARTHGNTIYF	TGTGCCAGCAGCTTAGCCCGGACTCACGGAAACACCATATATTTT
TRBV6-6	NA	TRBJ1-1	medium-sized	CASSYRVDTEAFF	TGTGCCAGCAGTTACAGGGTAGACACTGAAGCTTTCTTT
TRBV11-3	NA	TRBJ2-1	NA	CTSTPGRNYNEQFF	TGTACCAGCACCCCTGGGCGGAATTACAATGAGCAGTTCTTC
TRBV19	TRBD2	TRBJ2-1	NA	CASSMGGYEQFF	TGTGCCAGTAGTATGGGAGGGTATGAGCAGTTCTTC
TRBV27	NA	TRBJ2-1	many	CASSLYQPGRGEQFF	TGTGCCAGCAGTTTATACCAGCCGGGTCGGGGTGAGCAGTTCTTC
TRBV12-3/TRBV12-4	TRBD1	TRBJ1-2	few	CASSFWTGGGYTF	TGTGCCAGCAGTTTCTGGACAGGGGGTGGCTACACCTTC
TRBV10-1	NA	TRBJ2-1	many	CASSQQGDEQFF	TGCGCCAGCAGCCAACAGGGCGATGAGCAGTTCTTC
TRBV29-1	NA	TRBJ2-5	few	CSVRSAPETQYF	TGCAGCGTTCGGTCTGCACCTGAGACCCAGTACTTC
TRBV12-3/TRBV12-4	TRBD1	TRBJ1-1	NA	CASRPNRGLANTEAFF	TGTGCCAGCAGGCCCAACAGGGGTTTGGCGAACACTGAAGCTTTCTTT
TRBV3-1	NA	TRBJ2-3	few	CASSPAGTDTQYF	TGTGCCAGCAGCCCAGCCGGGACAGATACGCAGTATTTT
TRBV20-1	TRBD2	TRBJ2-5	many	CSAPLTSGSLGTQYF	TGCAGTGCTCCCCTGACTAGCGGGAGTCTCGGGACCCAGTACTTC